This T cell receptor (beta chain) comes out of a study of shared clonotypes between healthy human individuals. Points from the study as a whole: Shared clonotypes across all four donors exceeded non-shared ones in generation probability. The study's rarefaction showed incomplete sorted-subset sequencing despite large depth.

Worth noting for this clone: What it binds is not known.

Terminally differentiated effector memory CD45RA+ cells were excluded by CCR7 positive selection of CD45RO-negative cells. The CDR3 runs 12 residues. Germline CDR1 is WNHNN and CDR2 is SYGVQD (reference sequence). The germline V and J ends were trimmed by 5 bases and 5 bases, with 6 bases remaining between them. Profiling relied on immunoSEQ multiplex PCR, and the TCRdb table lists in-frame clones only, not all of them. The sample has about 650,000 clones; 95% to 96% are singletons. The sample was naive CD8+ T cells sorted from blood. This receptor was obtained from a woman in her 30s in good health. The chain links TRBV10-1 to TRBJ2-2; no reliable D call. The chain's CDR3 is CASSPKTGELFF. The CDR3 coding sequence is TGCGCCAGCAGTCCAAAGACCGGGGAGCTGTTTTTT.